The rows below give T cell receptor beta chains drawn from one sample of a study of blood T cell repertoires in COVID-19. Sequenced by immunoSEQ multiplex PCR; TCRdb stores in-frame clones only, minus some. In the table there are 250,000 or so clones, about 83% of which are singletons. Source material: peripheral blood. The receptors derive from a man over 45 with acute or convalescent COVID-19. CDR3s include the opening cysteine and the closing phenylalanine or tryptophan.

v_call: TRBV15
cdr3_aa: CATSIRGGRNNEQFF

v_call: TRBV5-6
cdr3_aa: CASSLTGVGGELFF

v_call: TRBV9
cdr3_aa: CASSGEGYEQYF

v_call: TRBV12-3/TRBV12-4
cdr3_aa: CASREGTGQPQHF

v_call: TRBV4-1
cdr3_aa: CASRAGLNTEAFF

v_call: TRBV11-3
cdr3_aa: CASSLGQGETQYF

v_call: TRBV15
cdr3_aa: CATSLGAGTGNSPLHF

v_call: TRBV29-1
cdr3_aa: CSVGLAYGQPQHF

v_call: TRBV6-5
cdr3_aa: CASSSSWTGGFYGYTF

v_call: TRBV3-1/TRBV3-2
cdr3_aa: CASSPPSGRAHEQYF

v_call: TRBV18
cdr3_aa: CASSPQDWTNEKLFF

v_call: TRBV5-6
cdr3_aa: CASSLVGQGLTGELFF

v_call: TRBV5-6
cdr3_aa: CASSFGTGRYQPQHF

v_call: TRBV7-9
cdr3_aa: CASSFHQTLGGYEQYF

v_call: TRBV7-6
cdr3_aa: CASSRVTVSRTDTQYF

v_call: TRBV27
cdr3_aa: CASSLGPSGTNEQFF

v_call: TRBV4-1
cdr3_aa: CASSQDFLAGGEETQYF